The clone carrying this T cell receptor beta chain turned up a few times. V was pared by 4 bases and J by 3 bases, with 6 bases of the junction left unmatched. The CDR3 runs to 15 residues. Germline CDR1 and CDR2: MGHRA and YSYEKL. Original data processing: The authors rarely found patient CD8+ clones larger than 1% matching published virus-specific TCRB sequences. Generated by immunoSEQ multiplex PCR, the TCRdb table keeps only in-frame clones and is missing some. The V and J calls and clone size come from that table; D and trimming were worked out from the DNA. The sample has 20,000 to 25,000 clones; around 75% are singletons. This record belongs to a study of somatic mutations in cytotoxic T cells in rheumatoid arthritis. Study in general: Certain T-cell populations stained with V beta antibodies were FACS-sorted to nearly 100% purity, and V beta1+ cells were TCRB-sequenced.

Sequenced material: CD8+ T cells sorted from blood. This chain connects TRBV4-1 to TRBJ2-1, with 7 positions matching TRBD1. The clonotype comes from an adult with rheumatoid arthritis. This CDR3 reads CASSPPAGGYNEQFF. The CDR3 nucleotides are TGCGCCAGCAGCCCCCCGGCAGGGGGCTACAATGAGCAGTTCTTC.